This T cell receptor (beta chain) was retrieved from a study of blood T cell repertoires in COVID-19. This clone was found once. The table came from immunoSEQ multiplex PCR; TCRdb's copy has only in-frame clones and leaves some out. The table shows approximately 350,000 clones, with 85% to 90% occurring only once. The CDR3 is 14 residues long. Deletions cut 1 base from V and 10 bases from J, with 14 bases between. Germline-derived CDR1 and CDR2 are SEHNR and FQNEAQ (reference sequence). The specimen sequenced was peripheral blood. The TCR originated in a woman aged 45-65 years with COVID-19, enrolled during active disease. V is TRBV7-9 and J is TRBJ2-1; a possible D gene is TRBD2 (6 bases). CDR3 DNA: TGTGCCAGCAGCTTAGTGCCCCTAGCGCAGGAGCAGTTCTTC. As protein: CASSLVPLAQEQFF.